These 18 T cell receptor beta chains share one sample of origin, sequenced in a study of a mutant IDH1 vaccine in newly diagnosed glioma (dated by TCRdb to the early 2020s). The library was obtained by the immunoSEQ multiplex PCR assay. TCRdb holds this immuneACCESS table with in-frame rearrangements only. Some clones are missing; in checked studies, unresolved V genes explain under half, and the rest has no known cause. The table for this sample lists 50,000 to 70,000 clones; roughly four fifths of them were counted only once. The top ten constitute 3.2% of the sample. In light of the paper, this sample's time point label describes: week 47, end of study. Each vaccine dose was 300 ug of a 20-mer mutant IDH1 peptide in Montanide, given subcutaneously with topical imiquimod. Which antigens these TCRs recognize remains unknown. The specimen was PBMCs, collected from a glioma patient whose treatment included an IDH1 peptide vaccine. The receptors shown here come from a woman aged 45 to 65 with glioma.

This chain connects TRBV10-3 to TRBJ1-2; no definite D call. The ends were cut back, 0 bases at V and 8 bases at J, with 10 bases in the middle. CDR3 size: 13 residues. Looked up from germline, CDR1 is ENHRY and CDR2 is SYGVKD. The CDR3 protein is CAISESREGGYTF. The CDR3 DNA follows: TGTGCCATCAGTGAGTCAAGGGAAGGGGGCTACACCTTC.

This chain uses TRBV4-2 with TRBJ2-3; either TRBD1 or TRBD2 may supply D (6 bases each). From germline, CDR1 is LGHNA and CDR2 YNFKEQ. V lost 0 bases and J lost 2, with 21 bases in between. The CDR3 has 19 residues. CDR3 in amino acids: CASSQETRGPLHSTDTQYF. The CDR3 DNA reads as TGTGCCAGCAGCCAAGAAACACGGGGGCCACTCCATTCCACAGATACGCAGTATTTT.

The chain has TRBV5-4 and TRBJ1-4; D possibly corresponds to TRBD1 (6 bases). The CDR3 spans 13 residues. V dropped 1 base and J dropped 8 bases, with 9 bases sitting between them. The germline V gene encodes CDR1 SGHNT and CDR2 YYREEE (reference sequence). In DNA form, the CDR3 reads TGTGCCAGCAGCTTGCCAGGGGCCGAAAAACTGTTTTTT. It codes for CASSLPGAEKLFF.

The chain couples TRBV7-9 to TRBJ2-1, with D hard to call. Germline V gives CDR1 SEHNR, CDR2 FQNEAQ (reference sequence). The CDR3 totals 13 residues. The ends were cut back, 10 bases at V and 1 base at J, with 11 bases in the middle. CDR3 region: CATKSGSYNEQFF. The CDR3 DNA sequence: TGTGCCACCAAAAGTGGGTCCTACAATGAGCAGTTCTTC.

The chain couples TRBV7-8 to TRBJ2-7; either TRBD1 or TRBD2 may fit D (5 bases each). V lost 1 base and J 7 bases, leaving 17 bases between the germline ends. The CDR3 sequence is 15 residues long. The V gene's germline CDR1 is SGHVS and CDR2 FQNEAQ. In nucleotides, the CDR3 is TGTGCCAGCAGCTTAGGGGACCTCCTTGTGAGAGAGCAGTACTTC. The encoded protein is CASSLGDLLVREQYF.

The chain has TRBV28 and TRBJ1-1; D is undetermined. V was cut by 1 base and J by 1 base, with 7 bases left in between. The germline V gene encodes CDR1 MDHEN and CDR2 SYDVKM. The CDR3 extends over 14 amino acids. The CDR3 coding sequence is TGTGCCAGCAGTTTATCTACAGAGAACACTGAAGCTTTCTTT. Translation gives CASSLSTENTEAFF.

This clone has only a few counts. The chain carries TRBV4-2 and TRBJ1-1, with no clear D. The germline V gene has CDR1 LGHNA and CDR2 YNFKEQ. The CDR3 is 13 amino acids. Trimming took 1 base from V and 3 from J, leaving 6 bases between them. In DNA, the CDR3 is TGTGCCAGCAGCCAAGTAAGAGACACTGAAGCTTTCTTT. Translation: CASSQVRDTEAFF.

The V and J genes are TRBV25-1 and TRBJ2-7; D is ambiguous. Germline CDR1 MGHDK, CDR2 SYGVNS. V was cut by 2 bases and J by 2 bases, with 7 bases left in between. CDR3 length: 13 residues. The CDR3 reads CASSEGITYEQYF. The CDR3 bases are TGTGCCAGCAGTGAAGGGATCACCTACGAGCAGTACTTC.

J is TRBJ2-7 and V is TRBV6-1; D is perhaps TRBD1 or TRBD2 (5 bases each). Germline V CDR1 and CDR2: MNHNS, SASEGT. Deletions cut 4 bases from V and 4 bases from J, with 17 bases between. The CDR3 sequence is 15 residues long. CDR3 residues: CASSGGRGARYEQYF. CDR3 nucleotide sequence: TGTGCCAGCAGTGGGGGTCGGGGCGCGAGGTACGAGCAGTACTTC.

The gene calls are TRBV30 and TRBJ1-3, with 7 bases that match TRBD1. Germline assignment: CDR1 GTSNPN and CDR2 SVGIG (reference sequence). V trimming: 3 bases; J trimming: 1 base; junction bases outside the gene matches: 6. The CDR3 has 15 residues. In nucleotides, the CDR3 is TGTGCCTGGAGCTCCCAGGGGGGATCTGGAAACACCATATATTTT. It encodes CAWSSQGGSGNTIYF.

This chain connects TRBV28 to TRBJ1-2; D is unresolved. V was clipped by 8 bases and J by 2 bases, with 9 bases between them. The V gene's germline CDR1 is MDHEN and CDR2 SYDVKM. The CDR3 consists of 12 residues. The CDR3 region has the DNA TGTGCCAGCGGCAGTAGGAACTATGGCTACACCTTC. Amino acids: CASGSRNYGYTF.

CDR3 nucleotide sequence: TGTGCCAGCAGTTTATTATATGTGGGGGCAGGAACTAATTCACCCCTCCACTTT. Its translation: CASSLLYVGAGTNSPLHF. This sequence joins TRBV27 and TRBJ1-6; D perhaps matches TRBD1 (6 bases). CDR1 and CDR2 (germline): MNHEY, SMNVEV (reference sequence). Trimming left V 1 base short and J 6 bases short, with 19 bases between. The CDR3 spans 18 residues.

The V call is TRBV10-3, the J call TRBJ1-5; 9 bases are a match to TRBD1. V was pared by 5 bases and J by 2 bases, with 4 bases of the junction left unmatched. Per the germline V gene, CDR1 is ENHRY and CDR2 is SYGVKD. This CDR3 contains 15 residues. The CDR3: CAISPGTGRNQPQHF. As DNA, the CDR3 is TGTGCCATCAGTCCCGGGACAGGGCGCAATCAGCCCCAGCATTTT.

This chain joins TRBV27 and TRBJ1-2, with 11 bases that match TRBD1. The germline V gene encodes CDR1 MNHEY and CDR2 SMNVEV (reference sequence). Trimming cost V 6 bases and J 6 bases; bases outside gene matches: 12. The CDR3 contains 16 residues. The chain's CDR3 is CASSPLGTGGTNGYTF. The DNA for the CDR3 is TGTGCCAGCAGCCCTCTCGGGACAGGGGGGACTAATGGCTACACCTTC.

This rearrangement joins TRBV27 to TRBJ2-1, with TRBD2 matching over 9 bases. The V gene end was trimmed by 5 bases and the J gene end by 3 bases; junction bases not matched to a gene: 2. CDR3 length: 14 residues. Germline-derived CDR1 and CDR2 are MNHEY and SMNVEV (reference sequence). The CDR3 DNA reads TGTGCCAGCAGTAATAGCGGGGGCTACAATGAGCAGTTCTTC. Its translation is CASSNSGGYNEQFF.

The gene calls are TRBV4-1 and TRBJ2-7, with a weak D call TRBD2 (6 bases). The length of the CDR3 is 15 residues. The V end lost 1 base, the J end lost 7 bases, and 17 bases lay between the germline ends. The V gene's germline CDR1 is MGHRA and CDR2 YSYEKL. The CDR3 is CASSQVGGDPLEQYF. The CDR3 DNA follows: TGCGCCAGCAGCCAAGTCGGGGGTGACCCTTTGGAGCAGTACTTC.

The rearrangement links TRBV5-4 to TRBJ2-7; 7 bases fit TRBD1. CDR3 size: 14 residues. Trimming removed 6 bases from V and 5 bases from J; junction bases left unmatched: 11. In germline, CDR1 is SGHNT, CDR2 YYREEE (reference sequence). CDR3 in DNA: TGTGCCAGCACCTCTCGAGGGGGCGAGAACGAGCAGTACTTC. Encoded protein: CASTSRGGENEQYF.

This clone was found a few times. The rearrangement uses TRBV6-1 and TRBJ1-6, with D uncertain. Trimming took 6 bases from V and 2 from J, leaving 5 bases between them. The length of the CDR3 is 13 residues. Per germline, CDR1 MNHNS and CDR2 SASEGT. The CDR3 coding sequence is TGTGCCAGCAGACAGACCTATAATTCACCCCTCCACTTT. This encodes CASRQTYNSPLHF.